This T cell receptor (beta chain) was retrieved from a study of tumor-infiltrating lymphocytes in localized non-small cell lung cancer. This clone was seen only a few times. Sequenced by immunoSEQ multiplex PCR; TCRdb stores in-frame clones only, minus some. Of about 12,000 clones in the sample, 67% were seen once. Specimen: uninvolved lung tissue not adjacent to the tumor. This receptor was obtained from a human donor with non-small cell lung cancer.

The CDR3 here is CASSTRQGDEKLFF. The CDR3 DNA follows: TGTGCCAGCAGCACACGACAGGGAGACGAAAAACTGTTTTTT. The chain combines TRBV13 with TRBJ1-4; 7 positions agree with TRBD1. The germline CDR1 and CDR2 sequences are PRHDT and FYEKMQ (reference sequence). The CDR3 loop spans 14 amino acids. V lost 5 bases, J lost 8 bases, and 8 bases stayed unmatched.